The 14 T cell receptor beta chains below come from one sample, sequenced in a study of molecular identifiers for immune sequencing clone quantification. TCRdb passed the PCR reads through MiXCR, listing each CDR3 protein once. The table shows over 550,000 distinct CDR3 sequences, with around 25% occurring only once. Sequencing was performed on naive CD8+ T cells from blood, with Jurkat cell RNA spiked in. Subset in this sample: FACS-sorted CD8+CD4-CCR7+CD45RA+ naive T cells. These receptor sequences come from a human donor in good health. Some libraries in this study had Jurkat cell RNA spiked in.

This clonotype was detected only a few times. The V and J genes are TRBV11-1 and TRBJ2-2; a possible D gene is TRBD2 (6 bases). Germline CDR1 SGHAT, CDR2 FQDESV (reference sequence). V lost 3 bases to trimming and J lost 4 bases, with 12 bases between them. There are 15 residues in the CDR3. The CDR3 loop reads CASSFTGAGTGELFF. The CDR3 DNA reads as TGTGCCAGCAGCTTTACGGGAGCGGGCACCGGGGAGCTGTTTTTT. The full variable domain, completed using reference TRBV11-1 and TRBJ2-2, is EAEVAQSPRYKITEKSQAVAFWCDPISGHATLYWYRQILGQGPELLVQFQDESVVDDSQLPKDRFSAERLKGVDSTLKIQPAELGDSAMYLCASSFTGAGTGELFFGEGSRLTVL.

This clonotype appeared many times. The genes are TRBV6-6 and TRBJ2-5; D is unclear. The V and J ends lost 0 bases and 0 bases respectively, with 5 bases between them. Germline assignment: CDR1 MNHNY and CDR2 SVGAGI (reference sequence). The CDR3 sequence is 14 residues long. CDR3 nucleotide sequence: TGTGCCAGCAGTTACTCGACAAACCAAGAGACCCAGTACTTC. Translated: CASSYSTNQETQYF.

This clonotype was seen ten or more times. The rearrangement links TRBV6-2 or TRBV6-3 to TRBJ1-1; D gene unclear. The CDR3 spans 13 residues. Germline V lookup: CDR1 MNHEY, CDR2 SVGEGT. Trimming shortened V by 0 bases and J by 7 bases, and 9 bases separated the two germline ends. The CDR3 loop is CASSYSWRDEAFF. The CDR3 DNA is TGTGCCAGCAGTTACTCGTGGCGGGATGAAGCTTTCTTT.

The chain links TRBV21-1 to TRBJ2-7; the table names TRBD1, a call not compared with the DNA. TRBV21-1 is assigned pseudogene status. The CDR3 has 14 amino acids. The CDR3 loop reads CASSKVKGDYEQYF. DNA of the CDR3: TGTGCCAGCAGCAAAGTGAAGGGGGACTACGAGCAGTACTTC.

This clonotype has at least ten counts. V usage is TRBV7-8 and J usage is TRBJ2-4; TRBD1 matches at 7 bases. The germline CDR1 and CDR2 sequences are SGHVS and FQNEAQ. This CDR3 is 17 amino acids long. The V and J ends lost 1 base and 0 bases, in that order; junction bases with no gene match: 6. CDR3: CASSLGRQGLAKNIQYF. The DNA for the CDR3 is TGTGCCAGCAGCTTAGGCAGACAGGGATTAGCCAAAAACATTCAGTACTTC.

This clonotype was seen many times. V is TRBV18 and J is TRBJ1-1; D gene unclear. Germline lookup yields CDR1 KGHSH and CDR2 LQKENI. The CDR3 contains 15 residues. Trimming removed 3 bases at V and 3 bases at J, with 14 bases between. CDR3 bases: TGTGCCAGCTCACCGGAACGGGCTCGGTACACTGAAGCTTTCTTT. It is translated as CASSPERARYTEAFF.

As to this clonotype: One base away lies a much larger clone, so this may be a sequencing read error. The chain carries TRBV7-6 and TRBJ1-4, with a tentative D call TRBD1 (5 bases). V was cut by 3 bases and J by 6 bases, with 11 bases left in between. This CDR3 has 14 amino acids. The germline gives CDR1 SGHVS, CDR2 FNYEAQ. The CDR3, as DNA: TGTGCCAGCAGCTTCAGGGTTTATGATGAAAAACTGTTTTTT. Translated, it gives CASSFRVYDEKLFF.

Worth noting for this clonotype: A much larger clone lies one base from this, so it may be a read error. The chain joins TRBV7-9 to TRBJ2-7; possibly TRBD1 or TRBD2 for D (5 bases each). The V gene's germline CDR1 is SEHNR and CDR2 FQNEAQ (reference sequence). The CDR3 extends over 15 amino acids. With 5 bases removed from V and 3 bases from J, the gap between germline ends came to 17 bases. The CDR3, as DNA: TGTGCCAGCAGCAATGGGGGAGCCCCTATCTACGAGCAGTACTTC. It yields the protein CASSNGGAPIYEQYF.

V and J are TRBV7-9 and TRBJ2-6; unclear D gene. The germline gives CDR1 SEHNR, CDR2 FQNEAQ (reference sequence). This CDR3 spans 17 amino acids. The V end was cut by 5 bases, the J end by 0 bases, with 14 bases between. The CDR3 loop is CASSVRAASSGANVLTF. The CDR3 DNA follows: TGTGCCAGCAGCGTTCGGGCAGCGAGCTCTGGGGCCAACGTCCTGACTTTC.

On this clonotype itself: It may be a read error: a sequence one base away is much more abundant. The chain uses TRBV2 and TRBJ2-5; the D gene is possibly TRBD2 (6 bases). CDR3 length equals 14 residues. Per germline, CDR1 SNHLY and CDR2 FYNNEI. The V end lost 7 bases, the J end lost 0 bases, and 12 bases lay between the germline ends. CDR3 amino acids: CASNPRTNQETQYF. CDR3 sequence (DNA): TGTGCCAGCAACCCCAGGACTAACCAAGAGACCCAGTACTTC.

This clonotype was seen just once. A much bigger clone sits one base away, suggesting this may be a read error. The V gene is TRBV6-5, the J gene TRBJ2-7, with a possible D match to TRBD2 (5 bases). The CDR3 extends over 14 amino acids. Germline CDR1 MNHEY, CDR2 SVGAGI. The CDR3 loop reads CASGYSSVAYEQYF. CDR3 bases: TGTGCCAGCGGTTACTCGTCGGTAGCGTACGAGCAGTACTTC.

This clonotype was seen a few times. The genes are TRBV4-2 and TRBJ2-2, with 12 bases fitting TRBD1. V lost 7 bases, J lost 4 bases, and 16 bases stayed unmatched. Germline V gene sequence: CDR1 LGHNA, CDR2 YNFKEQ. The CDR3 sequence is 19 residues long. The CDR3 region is CASNTLSPGQGAGTGELFF. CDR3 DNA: TGTGCCAGCAACACCCTGTCACCGGGACAGGGGGCCGGCACCGGGGAGCTGTTTTTT.

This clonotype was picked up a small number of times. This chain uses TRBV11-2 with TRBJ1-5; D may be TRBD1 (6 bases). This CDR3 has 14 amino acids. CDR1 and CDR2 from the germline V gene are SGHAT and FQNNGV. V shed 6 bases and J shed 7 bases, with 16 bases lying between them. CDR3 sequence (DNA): TGTGCCAGCAGTCCACAGGGTTCTAGCCAGCCCCAGCATTTT. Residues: CASSPQGSSQPQHF.

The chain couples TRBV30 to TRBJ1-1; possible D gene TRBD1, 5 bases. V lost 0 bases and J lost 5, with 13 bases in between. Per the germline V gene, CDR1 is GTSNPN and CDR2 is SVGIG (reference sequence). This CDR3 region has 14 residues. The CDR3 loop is CAWSVSWGSTEAFF. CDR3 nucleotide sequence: TGTGCCTGGAGTGTATCCTGGGGGAGTACTGAAGCTTTCTTT.